The 24 T cell receptor beta chains below all came from one sample that was sequenced in a study of blood T cell repertoires in COVID-19. Profiled with immunoSEQ multiplex PCR; TCRdb holds only in-frame clones, not every one. The sample yields about 150,000 clones, about 87% seen once. Sequenced input: peripheral blood. These receptors all stem from a woman older than 75 with COVID-19, enrolled during active disease.

The gene calls are TRBV3-1 (or the pseudogene TRBV3-2) and TRBJ2-7; 16 bases agree with TRBD2. Germline CDR1 is LGHDT and CDR2 is YNNKEL (reference sequence). V was pared by 1 base and J by 2 bases, with 8 bases of the junction left unmatched. The CDR3 runs to 19 residues. CDR3 amino acids: CASSQGPMGLAGGAYEQYF. For the CDR3, the DNA is TGTGCCAGCAGCCAAGGGCCTATGGGACTAGCGGGAGGGGCCTACGAGCAGTACTTC.

CDR3 nucleotides: TGTGCCAGCAGCCAGTCCACAGATACGCAGTATTTT. It translates to CASSQSTDTQYF. The V gene is TRBV7-2, the J gene TRBJ2-3; no reliable D call. Germline V gene data show CDR1 as SGHTA and CDR2 as FQGNSA. V lost 5 bases and J lost 2, with 5 bases in between. The CDR3 is made up of 12 amino acids.

The V and J genes are TRBV25-1 and TRBJ2-7; tentative D call: TRBD1 (6 bases). Trimming removed 5 bases at V and 5 bases at J, with 13 bases between. The germline V gene has CDR1 MGHDK and CDR2 SYGVNS. The CDR3 sequence is 13 residues long. CDR3 sequence: CASSPQGSNEQYF. The CDR3 DNA sequence: TGTGCCAGCAGTCCACAGGGTAGCAACGAGCAGTACTTC.

This sequence joins TRBV5-4 and TRBJ2-3; 14 bases line up with TRBD2. Unmatched junction bases numbered 6, after V lost 4 bases and J lost 2 bases. Germline V gene lookup returns CDR1 SGHNT and CDR2 YYREEE (reference sequence). This CDR3 contains 17 residues. The CDR3 nucleotides are TGTGCCAGCAGCCCTGGGACTAGCGGGAGAAACACAGATACGCAGTATTTT. Translated: CASSPGTSGRNTDTQYF.

The V call is TRBV28, the J call TRBJ1-1, with a tentative D call TRBD1 (5 bases). CDR3 length equals 15 residues. Trimming removed 2 bases at V and 0 bases at J, with 10 bases between. Germline lookup yields CDR1 MDHEN and CDR2 SYDVKM. CDR3 in amino acids: CASSLPGHVNTEAFF. The CDR3 nucleotides are TGTGCCAGCAGTTTACCAGGGCACGTGAACACTGAAGCTTTCTTT.

The J gene is TRBJ1-6, the V gene TRBV7-2, with 7 bases identical to TRBD1. Germline V gene lookup returns CDR1 SGHTA and CDR2 FQGNSA. This CDR3 has 13 amino acids. The V segment lost 4 bases and the J segment 10 bases; nucleotides outside the gene matches: 4. DNA for the CDR3: TGTGCCAGCAGCTCGACAGGGCAATCACCCCTCCACTTT. It yields the protein CASSSTGQSPLHF.

Only one count was recorded for this clone. The chain is built from TRBV29-1 and TRBJ2-7; D possibly corresponds to TRBD1 (5 bases). Germline V gives CDR1 SQVTM, CDR2 ANQGSEA. The CDR3 is 11 residues long. CDR3 sequence reads: CRVTASYEQYF. The DNA for the CDR3 is TGCAGAGTGACAGCGTCCTACGAGCAGTACTTC.

V usage is TRBV3-1 (or the pseudogene TRBV3-2) and J usage is TRBJ1-6; D remains unclear. Germline V lookup: CDR1 LGHDT, CDR2 YNNKEL (reference sequence). The CDR3 sequence is 13 residues long. V lost 5 bases, J lost 7 bases, and 9 bases lay in between. The CDR3 sequence: CASSITGNSPLHF. The DNA of the CDR3 is TGTGCCAGCAGCATCACGGGGAATTCACCCCTCCACTTT.

The chain uses TRBV28 and TRBJ1-2; D is unclear. V shed 5 bases and J shed 8 bases, with 21 bases lying between them. The CDR3 has 15 residues. Germline V lookup: CDR1 MDHEN, CDR2 SYDVKM. CDR3 bases: TGTGCCAGCAGTCCGGAGGGTGTGGGTTTGGAGGGCTACACCTTC. Residues: CASSPEGVGLEGYTF.

This rearrangement joins TRBV4-1 to TRBJ1-2; D unresolved. Trimming left V 1 base short and J 4 bases short, with 10 bases between. CDR1 and CDR2 from the germline V gene are MGHRA and YSYEKL. This CDR3 has 14 residues. CDR3 in DNA: TGCGCCAGCAGCCAAGTAGTAGCCGGCTATGGCTACACCTTC. Translating it yields CASSQVVAGYGYTF.

This chain links TRBV28 with TRBJ2-7; the match to TRBD1 covers 8 bases. The CDR3 loop spans 17 amino acids. The trim removed 6 bases at V and 1 base at J, leaving 14 bases unmatched. Germline V gives CDR1 MDHEN, CDR2 SYDVKM. CDR3 nucleotide sequence: TGTGCCAGCAGCCCTCGCCCCACAGGGGGTGCATCCTACGAGCAGTACTTC. It translates to CASSPRPTGGASYEQYF.

This clone was seen more than once but under ten times. V is TRBV5-4 and J is TRBJ1-6; 7 bases fit TRBD1. The CDR3 runs 14 residues. Germline trimming cut 5 bases from V and 6 bases from J; bases unmatched to any gene: 5. CDR1 and CDR2 (germline): SGHNT, YYREEE (reference sequence). In nucleotides, the CDR3 is TGTGCCAGCAGTCGGGACAGCAGTAATTCACCCCTCCACTTT. Residues: CASSRDSSNSPLHF.

The chain is built from TRBV4-1 and TRBJ1-6, with 7 nucleotides matching TRBD1. CDR1 and CDR2 (germline): MGHRA, YSYEKL. The CDR3 has 16 residues. Germline trimming cut 0 bases from V and 7 bases from J; bases unmatched to any gene: 6. CDR3 sequence: CASSQDRDSMNSPLHF. CDR3 in DNA: TGCGCCAGCAGCCAAGACAGGGACAGCATGAATTCACCCCTCCACTTT.

V is TRBV7-9 and J is TRBJ1-6; D unclear. The germline V gene has CDR1 SEHNR and CDR2 FQNEAQ (reference sequence). The CDR3 covers 17 residues. V lost 5 bases and J lost 5, with 19 bases in between. CDR3 in DNA: TGTGCCAGCAGCCTTTACAGATTCCAGAACCATAATTCACCCCTCCACTTT. This encodes CASSLYRFQNHNSPLHF.

This chain links TRBV4-2 with TRBJ2-6; the D gene is possibly TRBD2 (5 bases). Germline V lookup: CDR1 LGHNA, CDR2 YNFKEQ. The CDR3 is 15 amino acids. Trimming cost V 1 base and J 4 bases, with 8 bases left between them. CDR3 DNA: TGTGCCAGCAGCCAAGCGGGATCAGGGGCCAACGTCCTGACTTTC. Amino acids: CASSQAGSGANVLTF.

This clone was counted only a few times. CDR3 bases: TGTGCCAGCAGCTTAATTCGGGGGAATTCACCCCTCCACTTT. Translation: CASSLIRGNSPLHF. The V gene is TRBV11-1, the J gene TRBJ1-6, with TRBD1 as a possible D gene (5 bases). The CDR3 loop spans 14 amino acids. The germline V gene encodes CDR1 SGHAT and CDR2 FQDESV (reference sequence). Trimming pared 2 bases from V and 7 bases from J, leaving 9 bases between.

The chain is built from TRBV18 and TRBJ1-4; D is perhaps TRBD1 (6 bases). The V gene lost 3 bases and the J gene lost 8 bases, with 16 bases spanning the gap. The CDR3 runs 15 residues. Germline-derived CDR1 and CDR2 are KGHSH and LQKENI. For the CDR3, the DNA is TGTGCCAGCTCACCGCGGACAGACACCGGAGAAAAACTGTTTTTT. This sequence encodes CASSPRTDTGEKLFF.

This chain uses TRBV7-9 with TRBJ2-7, with TRBD1 matching 11 bases. The germline CDR1 and CDR2 sequences are SEHNR and FQNEAQ (reference sequence). The length of the CDR3 is 15 residues. Losses at the gene ends were 5 bases for V and 6 bases for J; bases not matched to a gene: 9. CDR3 protein: CASSPDRGLGGEQYF. The CDR3, as DNA: TGTGCCAGCAGCCCGGACAGGGGGCTGGGGGGCGAGCAGTACTTC. Drawing the rest from reference TRBV7-9 and TRBJ2-7, the complete variable domain is DTGVSQNPRHKITKRGQNVTFRCDPISEHNRLYWYRQTLGQGPEFLTYFQNEAQLEKSRLLSDRFSAERPKGSFSTLEIQRTEQGDSAMYLCASSPDRGLGGEQYFGPGTRLTVT.

V usage is TRBV28 and J usage is TRBJ1-5; 9 bases map to TRBD1. V was pared by 3 bases and J by 4 bases, with 10 bases of the junction left unmatched. The V gene's germline CDR1 is MDHEN and CDR2 SYDVKM. This CDR3 is 17 amino acids long. The DNA for the CDR3 is TGTGCCAGCAGTTTCTTCAGGGGACAGGGTGGAAATCAGCCCCAGCATTTT. Its protein product is CASSFFRGQGGNQPQHF.

This rearrangement joins TRBV15 to TRBJ1-3, with D perhaps matching TRBD1 (5 bases). Trimming left V 4 bases short and J 2 bases short, with 12 bases between. There are 15 residues in the CDR3. The germline gives CDR1 LNHNV, CDR2 YYDKDF (reference sequence). The CDR3, as DNA: TGTGCCACCAGCACTCTGGGGCTAGCTGGAAACACCATATATTTT. Its translation is CATSTLGLAGNTIYF.

The chain carries TRBV5-1 and TRBJ2-5; possibly TRBD1 for D (6 bases). Germline CDR1 is SGHRS and CDR2 is YFSETQ. V was shortened by 4 bases and J by 3 bases, with 16 bases between the two germline ends. The CDR3 sequence is 15 residues long. In DNA, the CDR3 is TGCGCCAGCAGCCCACACGGGGCAGGGGAAGAGACCCAGTACTTC. Translated, it gives CASSPHGAGEETQYF.

This clone came up a few times. The chain has TRBV7-2 and TRBJ1-6, with D maybe TRBD1 (5 bases). V was clipped by 5 bases and J by 10 bases, with 15 bases between them. Per germline, CDR1 SGHTA and CDR2 FQGNSA. The CDR3 length is 14 residues. As DNA, the CDR3 is TGTGCCAGCAGCCCTCGTGGGGGGTGGTCACCCCTCCACTTT. Translation: CASSPRGGWSPLHF.

J is TRBJ1-3 and V is TRBV5-5, with 7 bases that match TRBD1. With V trimmed by 7 bases and J by 2 bases, 6 bases remained unmatched. The germline gives CDR1 SGHKS, CDR2 YYEKEE (reference sequence). This CDR3 has 14 residues. CDR3 coding DNA: TGTGCCAGCGGGCGACAGGGACCTGGAAACACCATATATTTT. The encoded protein is CASGRQGPGNTIYF. Filled out from reference TRBV5-5 and TRBJ1-3, the complete variable domain reads DAGVTQSPTHLIKTRGQQVTLRCSPISGHKSVSWYQQVLGQGPQFIFQYYEKEERGRGNFPDRFSARQFPNYSSELNVNALLLGDSALYLCASGRQGPGNTIYFGEGSWLTVV.

The chain links TRBV7-9 to TRBJ1-1; D is undetermined. The CDR3 is 14 residues long. V shed 0 bases and J shed 10 bases, with 15 bases lying between them. CDR1 is SEHNR, CDR2 FQNEAQ, per germline (reference sequence). The CDR3 coding sequence is TGTGCCAGCAGCTTAGCGCTGAGGGAGAGTGTAGCTTTCTTT. It codes for CASSLALRESVAFF.